The rows below give T cell receptor beta chains drawn from one sample of a study of blood T cell repertoires in COVID-19. The assay was immunoSEQ multiplex PCR, and TCRdb's table has in-frame clones only and misses some. The repertoire consists of 20,000 to 30,000 clones, with around 90% occurring once and the leading ten covering over 25%. The material sequenced was peripheral blood. Receptors originate from a man between 65 and 80 years old with active COVID-19. The CDR3 runs from the conserved cysteine through the conserved F or W. Fields, in order: J gene, V gene, CDR3 protein.

>TRBJ2-7|TRBV11-2
CASNPGGPAYEQYF
>TRBJ2-7|TRBV28
CASSPTVNLYEQYF
>TRBJ1-5|TRBV6-2/TRBV6-3
CASSHPVYSNQPQHF
>TRBJ2-5|TRBV5-6
CASSFDRVNIETQYF
>TRBJ2-4|TRBV7-8
CASSLGSVAKNIQYF
>TRBJ2-5|TRBV24-1
CASGVAETQYF
>TRBJ2-1|TRBV4-2
CASSQVPDTGYNEQFF
>TRBJ1-2|TRBV24-1
CATSDFPLGGYTF
>TRBJ1-6|TRBV28
CASTPGQWGSPLHF
>TRBJ1-1|TRBV5-5
CASSWEGQGYTEAFF
>TRBJ2-3|TRBV7-9
CASRSTGAEAPDTQYF
>TRBJ2-1|TRBV9
CASSAGLAGSYNEQFF
>TRBJ2-1|TRBV3-1/TRBV3-2
CASSPLNPRLAGNNEQFF
>TRBJ2-7|TRBV10-3
CAISDPGQGRSYEQYF
>TRBJ2-7|TRBV6-1
CASSGLTSGRRGSLNEQYF
>TRBJ1-3|TRBV3-1/TRBV3-2
CASGPGISPTGNTIYF
>TRBJ2-3|TRBV5-6
CASSLKSGRSPSNLTQYF
>TRBJ1-6|TRBV10-1
CASNKPGQRYNSPLHF
>TRBJ1-2|TRBV5-4
CASSLFSFPLGGHVYGYTF
>TRBJ2-1|TRBV4-2
CASSRGLADTYNEQFF
>TRBJ2-1|TRBV5-1
CASSLSPGVQFF
>TRBJ2-1|TRBV4-2
CASSQDASGRGDEQFF
>TRBJ2-2|TRBV4-3
CASSQVPGDGELFF
>TRBJ1-5|TRBV4-1
CASSQEGGGAQHF
>TRBJ2-2|TRBV5-1
CASSSTSGAVTGELFF
>TRBJ2-3|TRBV4-3
CASSQGGGWTDTQYF
>TRBJ2-7|TRBV5-5
CASSLVGSSYEQYF
>TRBJ1-5|TRBV9
CASSGQGGSQPQHF
>TRBJ1-4|TRBV28
CASRLDGGDEKLFF
>TRBJ2-3|TRBV24-1
CATSASGLTTDTQYF
>TRBJ2-6|TRBV4-2
CASSQTQGLASGANVLTF
>TRBJ1-1|TRBV28
CASSLTGRGNTEAFF
>TRBJ2-3|TRBV6-2/TRBV6-3
CASSYARASLNTQYF
>TRBJ2-7|TRBV5-1
CASSLGSGPSYEQYF
>TRBJ1-4|TRBV28
CASSFEDDLISGALGEKLFF
>TRBJ2-7|TRBV11-1
CASSSTGVLHYEQYF
>TRBJ2-7|TRBV7-2
CASSKTDSPLYEQYF
>TRBJ1-2|TRBV19
CASSIGQGLDGYTF
>TRBJ2-3|TRBV7-2
CASSVRLAGRDTQYF
>TRBJ2-4|TRBV10-2
CASKTAGLAKNIQYF
>TRBJ1-2|TRBV10-3
CAISGRQLEGYGYTF
>TRBJ2-1|TRBV28
CASTSFSYNEQFF
>TRBJ2-1|TRBV30
CAWSVTRTSGSSYNEQFF